This T cell receptor beta chain was identified in a study of identifying expanded T cells in peripheral blood. Study-wide points: Technical replicates showed approximately 1.2 changed clones; roughly two weeks approximately 15; four weeks 19.

Germline-derived CDR1 and CDR2 are SGHTS and YDEGEE. This CDR3 has 15 amino acids. V was shortened by 3 bases and J by 0 bases, with 11 bases between the two germline ends. As concerns this clone: Its specificity is unknown.

The data were produced by immunoSEQ multiplex PCR, yet TCRdb's version contains in-frame clones alone and is incomplete. The sample lists 70,000 or so clones, roughly 90% occurring once. Healthy donors had no documented immune events, such as infections, while sampled. The sample taken for sequencing was blood. The chain links TRBV5-8 to TRBJ2-3; maybe TRBD1 (5 bases). The TCR sequence derives from a person aged 18-70 years in good health. CDR3 region: CASSSKGRSTDTQYF. For the CDR3, the DNA is TGTGCCAGCAGCTCCAAGGGGCGTAGCACAGATACGCAGTATTTT.